The clone carrying this T cell receptor (beta chain) is a singleton in its sample. Its antigen is not identified. Sequencing was performed with immunoSEQ multiplex PCR; in TCRdb, only in-frame clones are kept and a portion is missing. The sample consists of about 140,000 clones, 75% to 90% of them appearing once. The entry originates in a study of T cell responses to AZD1222 COVID-19 vaccine. CDR3 length equals 15 residues. Per the germline V gene, CDR1 is SGHVS and CDR2 is FNYEAQ. V gave up 1 base and J gave up 4 bases, with 10 bases separating them. Study-wide results and caveats: The span of vaccine-associated CD4 TCRs extended across spike, with dominance at 160-218 and 743-854. Increases in Spike-specific TCR breadth and depth were seen after two AZD1222 doses.

Sequencing used peripheral blood, obtained on day 0 of AZD1222 vaccination. The receptor's source is an adult in good health. The rearrangement uses TRBV7-6 and TRBJ1-4; no firm D call. For the CDR3, the DNA is TGTGCCAGCAGCTTAGGATCCGGTTTTAATGAAAAACTGTTTTTT. This encodes CASSLGSGFNEKLFF.